The clone carrying this TCR beta chain was picked up many times. This specimen belongs to a study of T cells in Graves' hyperthyroidism and ophthalmopathy. Thyroid ultrasound, orbital computed tomography, clinical symptoms, and serum thyroxine and TRAb underpinned diagnoses. Germline V CDR1 and CDR2: MNHNS, SASEGT. V was trimmed by 5 bases and J by 3 bases, leaving 13 bases between them. This CDR3 has 15 amino acids. Authors of the study amplified TCR beta CDR3 regions from RNA transcripts. The HTBI primer set served for first-round RT-PCR of the TCR CDR3. A single record per CDR3 protein comes from TCRdb applying MiXCR to the multiplex PCR reads. The sample records a few hundred thousand distinct CDR3 sequences, approximately 44% being singletons.

Sequenced: peripheral blood or thyroid tissue (not recorded which). The chain has TRBV6-1 and TRBJ1-4; D call uncertain. The receptor comes from a woman aged 18-30 years with Graves' hyperthyroidism. For the CDR3, the DNA is TGTGCCAGCAGTCCCCCTGCCTCTTCTAATGAAAAACTGTTTTTT. Translated: CASSPPASSNEKLFF.